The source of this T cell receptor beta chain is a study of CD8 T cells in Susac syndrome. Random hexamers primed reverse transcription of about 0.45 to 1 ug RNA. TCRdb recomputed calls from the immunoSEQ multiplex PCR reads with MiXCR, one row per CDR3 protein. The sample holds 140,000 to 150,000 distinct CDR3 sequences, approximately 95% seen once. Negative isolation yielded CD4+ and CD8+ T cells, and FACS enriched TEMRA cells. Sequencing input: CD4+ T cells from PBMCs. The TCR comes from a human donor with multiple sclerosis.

This CDR3 reads CASSTTGDSYNEQFF. DNA for the CDR3: TGTGCCAGTAGTACGACAGGGGATTCGTACAATGAGCAGTTCTTC. The chain has TRBV19 and TRBJ2-1; TRBD1 agrees at 8 bases. Germline V gene data show CDR1 as LNHDA and CDR2 as SQIVND (reference sequence). CDR3 size: 15 residues. V shed 4 bases, J shed 4 bases, and the junction held 6 bases outside the gene matches.